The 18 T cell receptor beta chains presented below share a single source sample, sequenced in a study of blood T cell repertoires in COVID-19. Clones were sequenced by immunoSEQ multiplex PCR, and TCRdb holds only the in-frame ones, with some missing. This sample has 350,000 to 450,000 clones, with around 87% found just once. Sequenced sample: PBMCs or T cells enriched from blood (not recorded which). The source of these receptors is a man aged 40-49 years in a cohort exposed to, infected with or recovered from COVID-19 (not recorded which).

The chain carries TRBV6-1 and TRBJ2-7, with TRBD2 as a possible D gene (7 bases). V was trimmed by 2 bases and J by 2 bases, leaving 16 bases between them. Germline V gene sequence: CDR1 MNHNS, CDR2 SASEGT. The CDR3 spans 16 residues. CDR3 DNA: TGTGCCAGCAGTGAAAGTAGGGGGGGACGGACCTACGAGCAGTACTTC. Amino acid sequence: CASSESRGGRTYEQYF.

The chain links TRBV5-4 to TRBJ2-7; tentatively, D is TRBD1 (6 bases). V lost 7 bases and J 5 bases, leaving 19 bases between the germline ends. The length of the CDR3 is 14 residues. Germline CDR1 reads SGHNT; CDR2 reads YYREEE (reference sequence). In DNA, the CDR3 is TGTGCCAGCTCCTTTTGGGACATGAGCAACGAGCAGTACTTC. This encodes CASSFWDMSNEQYF.

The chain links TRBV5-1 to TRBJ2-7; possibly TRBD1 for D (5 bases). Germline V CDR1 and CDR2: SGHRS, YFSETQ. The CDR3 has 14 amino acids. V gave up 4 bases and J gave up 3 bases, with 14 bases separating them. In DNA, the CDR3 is TGCGCCAGCAGCAAGGGGTTGGGGATCTACGAGCAGTACTTC. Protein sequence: CASSKGLGIYEQYF.

DNA for the CDR3: TGTGCCAGCAGTAACAGGGGTCTCAAGACCCAGTACTTC. Its protein is CASSNRGLKTQYF. The J gene is TRBJ2-5, the V gene TRBV7-8; TRBD1 aligns across 7 bases. Looked up from germline, CDR1 is SGHVS and CDR2 is FQNEAQ. This CDR3 region has 13 residues. The V gene end was trimmed by 6 bases and the J gene end by 6 bases; junction bases not matched to a gene: 7.

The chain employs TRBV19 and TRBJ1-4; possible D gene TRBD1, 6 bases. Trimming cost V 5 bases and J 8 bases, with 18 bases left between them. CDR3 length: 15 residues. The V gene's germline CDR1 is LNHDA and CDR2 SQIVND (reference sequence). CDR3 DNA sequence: TGTGCCAGTAGTCGGACAAGGGGGATTGGAGAAAAACTGTTTTTT. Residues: CASSRTRGIGEKLFF.

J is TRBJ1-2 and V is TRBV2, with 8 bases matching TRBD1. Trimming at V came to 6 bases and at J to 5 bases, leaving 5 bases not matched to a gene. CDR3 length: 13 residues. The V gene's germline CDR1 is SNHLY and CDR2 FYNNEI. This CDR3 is CASSDRGRYGYTF. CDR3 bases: TGTGCCAGCAGCGACAGGGGACGTTATGGCTACACCTTC.

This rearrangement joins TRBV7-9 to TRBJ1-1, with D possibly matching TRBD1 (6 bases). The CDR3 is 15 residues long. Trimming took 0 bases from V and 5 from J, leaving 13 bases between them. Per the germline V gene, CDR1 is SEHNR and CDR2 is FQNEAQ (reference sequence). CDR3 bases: TGTGCCAGCAGCTTAGCGACAGGCGGTGGAACTGAAGCTTTCTTT. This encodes CASSLATGGGTEAFF. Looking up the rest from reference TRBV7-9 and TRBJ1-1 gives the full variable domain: DTGVSQNPRHKITKRGQNVTFRCDPISEHNRLYWYRQTLGQGPEFLTYFQNEAQLEKSRLLSDRFSAERPKGSFSTLEIQRTEQGDSAMYLCASSLATGGGTEAFFGQGTRLTVV.

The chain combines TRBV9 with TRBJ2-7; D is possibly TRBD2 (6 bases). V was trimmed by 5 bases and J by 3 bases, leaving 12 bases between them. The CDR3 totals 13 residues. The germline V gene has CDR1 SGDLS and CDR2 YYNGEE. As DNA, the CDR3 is TGTGCCAGCAGTGCGACTAGTAACTACGAGCAGTACTTC. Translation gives CASSATSNYEQYF.

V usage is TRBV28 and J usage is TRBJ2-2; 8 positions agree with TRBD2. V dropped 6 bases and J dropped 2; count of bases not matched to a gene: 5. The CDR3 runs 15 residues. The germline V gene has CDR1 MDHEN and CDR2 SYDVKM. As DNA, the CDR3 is TGTGCCAGCAGAACGACTAGCGTAAACACCGGGGAGCTGTTTTTT. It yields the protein CASRTTSVNTGELFF.

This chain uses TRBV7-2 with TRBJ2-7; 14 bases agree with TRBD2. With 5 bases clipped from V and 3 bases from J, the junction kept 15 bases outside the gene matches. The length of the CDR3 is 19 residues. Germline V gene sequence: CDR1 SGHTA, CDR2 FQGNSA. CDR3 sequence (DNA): TGTGCCAGCAGCCTAGGCGGGGGACTAGCGGGAGCGAGGAGCTACGAGCAGTACTTC. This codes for CASSLGGGLAGARSYEQYF.

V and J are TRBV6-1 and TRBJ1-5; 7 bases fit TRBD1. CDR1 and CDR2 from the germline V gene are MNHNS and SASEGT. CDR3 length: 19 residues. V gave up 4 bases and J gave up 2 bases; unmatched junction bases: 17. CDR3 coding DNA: TGTGCCAGCAGTGTGAGACAGGGTGAGGGACGGAGGGGCAATCAGCCCCAGCATTTT. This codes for CASSVRQGEGRRGNQPQHF.

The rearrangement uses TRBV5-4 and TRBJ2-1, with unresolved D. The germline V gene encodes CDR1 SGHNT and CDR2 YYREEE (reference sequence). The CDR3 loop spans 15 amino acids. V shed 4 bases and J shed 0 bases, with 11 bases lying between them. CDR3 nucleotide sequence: TGTGCCAGCAGCAAGAGCCCGAGCTCCTACAATGAGCAGTTCTTC. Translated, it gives CASSKSPSSYNEQFF. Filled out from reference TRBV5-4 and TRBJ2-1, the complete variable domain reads ETGVTQSPTHLIKTRGQQVTLRCSSQSGHNTVSWYQQALGQGPQFIFQYYREEENGRGNFPPRFSGLQFPNYSSELNVNALELDDSALYLCASSKSPSSYNEQFFGPGTRLTVL.

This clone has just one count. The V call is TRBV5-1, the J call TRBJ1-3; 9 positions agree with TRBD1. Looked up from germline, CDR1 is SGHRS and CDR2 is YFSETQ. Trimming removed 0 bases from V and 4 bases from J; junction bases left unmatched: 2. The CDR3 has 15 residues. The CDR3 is CASSLDRGPGNTIYF. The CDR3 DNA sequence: TGCGCCAGCAGCTTGGACAGGGGGCCAGGAAACACCATATATTTT.

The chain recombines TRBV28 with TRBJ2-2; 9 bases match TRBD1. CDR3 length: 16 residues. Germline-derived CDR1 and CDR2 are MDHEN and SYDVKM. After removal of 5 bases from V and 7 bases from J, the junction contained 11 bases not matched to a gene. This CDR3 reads CASSIKYRGRGGELFF. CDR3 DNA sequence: TGTGCCAGCAGTATAAAATACAGGGGGCGAGGCGGGGAGCTGTTTTTT.

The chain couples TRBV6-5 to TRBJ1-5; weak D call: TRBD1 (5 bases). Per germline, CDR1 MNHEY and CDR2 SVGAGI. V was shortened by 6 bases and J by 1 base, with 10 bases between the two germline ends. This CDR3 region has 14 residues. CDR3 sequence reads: CASRMGGSNQPQHF. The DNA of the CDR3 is TGTGCCAGCAGAATGGGGGGAAGCAATCAGCCCCAGCATTTT.

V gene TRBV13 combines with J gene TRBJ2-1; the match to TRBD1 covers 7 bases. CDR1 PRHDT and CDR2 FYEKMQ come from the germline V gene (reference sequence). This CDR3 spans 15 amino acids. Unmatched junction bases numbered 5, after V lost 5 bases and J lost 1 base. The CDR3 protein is CASSPRTGSYNEQFF. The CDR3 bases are TGTGCCAGCAGCCCTCGGACAGGATCCTACAATGAGCAGTTCTTC.

CDR3 loop: CASSLGQGVQETQYF. CDR3 nucleotides: TGTGCCAGCAGCTTGGGACAGGGAGTCCAAGAGACCCAGTACTTC. The gene calls are TRBV5-6 and TRBJ2-5, with 7 bases that match TRBD1. V was pared by 0 bases and J by 1 base, with 3 bases of the junction left unmatched. CDR1 and CDR2 from the germline V gene are SGHDT and YYEEEE. CDR3 length: 15 amino acids.

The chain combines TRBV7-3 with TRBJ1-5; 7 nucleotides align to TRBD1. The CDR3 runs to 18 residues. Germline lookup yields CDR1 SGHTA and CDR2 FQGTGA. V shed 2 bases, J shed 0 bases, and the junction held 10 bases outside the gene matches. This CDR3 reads CASSLGGDRVYSNQPQHF. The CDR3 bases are TGTGCCAGCAGCTTAGGTGGAGACAGGGTCTATAGCAATCAGCCCCAGCATTTT.